The TCR beta chain described here comes from a study of T cells in Graves' hyperthyroidism and ophthalmopathy. Study observations and caveats: Most thyroid clonotypes that were expanded above 0.001 also turned up in blood. Model-based prediction identified ophthalmopathy a median roughly 6.1 months prior to its onset.

Amplification of TCR beta CDR3 regions was performed using RNA transcripts as template. The HTBI primer set drove a first-round RT-PCR of the TCR CDR3. TCRdb used MiXCR to reprocess the multiplex PCR reads, holding one entry per CDR3 protein. The table shows hundreds of thousands of distinct CDR3 sequences, with about 20% occurring only once. Germline assignment: CDR1 LGHNA and CDR2 YNFKEQ. The CDR3 length is 16 residues. V shed 1 base and J 9 bases; nucleotides not matched to a gene: 12. This clonotype was recorded a few times. Its antigen is as yet unknown. At least 3 on the Clinical Activity Score was recorded for ophthalmopathy patients, who also had NOSPECS grade at least 4 and duration under 3 months. Orbital computed tomography, thyroid ultrasound, serum thyroxine and TRAb, and clinical symptoms together informed the diagnoses.

The chain recombines TRBV4-2 with TRBJ2-1; 7 bases agree with TRBD2. This TCR came from a woman in her 70s with Graves' ophthalmopathy. Sequenced material: blood. The CDR3 sequence is CASSQGAGGSLAEQFF. For the CDR3, the DNA is TGTGCCAGCAGCCAAGGGGCCGGCGGGAGCTTAGCTGAGCAGTTCTTC.